The text below deals with one TCR beta chain. The germline CDR1 and CDR2 sequences are DFQATT and SNEGSKA (reference sequence). The CDR3 loop spans 11 amino acids. The sample belongs to a study of blood T cell repertoires in COVID-19. Under the authors' procedure: Quantification of nucleated cells was approximated via reference gene primer amplification. Generated by immunoSEQ multiplex PCR, the TCRdb table keeps only in-frame clones and is missing some. V, J and clone size are those of that table, while D and trimming were read from the DNA. The sample records 200,000 to 250,000 clones, 75% to 90% being singletons. Seattle patient enrollment occurred during active infection, with longitudinal follow-up thereafter.

Input material: peripheral blood. This clonotype originated in a man between 25 and 39 years old with COVID-19, enrolled during active disease. The chain uses TRBV20-1 and TRBJ1-2, with D perhaps TRBD1 (6 bases). CDR3 DNA sequence: TGCATAGTGGGACACCCCTATGGCTACACCTTC. Protein product: CIVGHPYGYTF.